The present T cell receptor beta chain was sequenced within a study of T cells in Graves' hyperthyroidism and ophthalmopathy. Enrolled ophthalmopathy patients presented with a Clinical Activity Score of at least 3, a NOSPECS grade of at least 4, and disease duration under 3 months. General study points: In the blood, most expanded thyroid clonotypes above 0.001 appeared as well. Model predictions of ophthalmopathy came a median around 6.5 months before onset.

Points on this clonotype: The target antigen is unknown.

The source material, RNA transcripts, was used to amplify TCR beta CDR3 regions. First-round RT-PCR with HTBI primers amplified the TCR CDR3 region. MiXCR, run by TCRdb on the multiplex PCR reads, gives a single entry per CDR3 protein. Altogether 350,000 to 400,000 distinct CDR3 sequences are present, around 18% being singletons, with the ten largest covering 35% to 50%. The source material was blood. The clonotype originates from a man younger than 30 with Graves' ophthalmopathy.

CDR3 in amino acids: CATSRTGEYSPLHF. In nucleotides, the CDR3 is TGTGCCACCAGCAGAACAGGGGAATATTCACCCCTCCACTTT. The chain couples TRBV15 to TRBJ1-6, with 7 bases identical to TRBD1. Looked up from germline, CDR1 is LNHNV and CDR2 is YYDKDF (reference sequence). Trimming cost V 2 bases and J 8 bases; bases outside gene matches: 3. The CDR3 totals 14 residues.